This is a list of T cell receptor beta chains from one sample in a study of blood T cells in healthy people across ages. TCRdb analysed the 5' RACE reads with MiXCR anew, one entry per CDR3 protein. Altogether under 1 million distinct CDR3 sequences are present, under 45% being singletons, with the ten largest covering about 19%. Sequenced input: blood. Source of these receptors: a man between 60 and 70 years old in good health. CDR3s include the opening cysteine and the closing phenylalanine or tryptophan. The D gene is left open where the match is weak. A clone size is listed for some rows: how often the clone was seen (once, few, many), or a class if it is expanded.

V gene	D gene	J gene	clone size	CDR3 DNA	CDR3 protein
TRBV9	TRBD2	TRBJ2-3	.	TGTGCCAGCAAAGAGGATAGCGGGGGATTTGGAGATACGCAGTATTTT	CASKEDSGGFGDTQYF
TRBV10-3	.	TRBJ2-1	.	TGTGCCATCAGTGGCCAGGGGTCTAGCTCCTACAATGAGCAGTTCTTC	CAISGQGSSSYNEQFF
TRBV9	TRBD2	TRBJ2-3	.	TGTGCCAGCAGCCCCCGTGGGACTAGCGGGGGGGGTAGCACAGATACGCAGTATTTT	CASSPRGTSGGGSTDTQYF
TRBV18	.	TRBJ1-1	.	TGTGCCAGCTCTCAAACCCCGGACGGGATTGAAGCTTTCTTT	CASSQTPDGIEAFF
TRBV2	TRBD1	TRBJ2-7	few	TGTGCCAGCAGGGAGACAGGGGCCATCGGGGAGCAGTACTTC	CASRETGAIGEQYF
TRBV12-3/TRBV12-4	.	TRBJ2-5	.	TGTGCCAGCAGCCCGACAGGAGCTGGAGAGACCCAGTACTTC	CASSPTGAGETQYF
TRBV20-1	TRBD2	TRBJ2-3	.	TGCAGTGCTAGCGGCCAGCGGGGGACCACCACAGATACGCAGTATTTT	CSASGQRGTTTDTQYF
TRBV20-1	.	TRBJ2-3	.	TGCAGTGCTCGAAGGTTGCCAGATACGCAGTATTTT	CSARRLPDTQYF
TRBV7-6	.	TRBJ1-6	few	TGTGCCAGCAGCCGCAGTAGCTCCTATAATTCACCCCTCCACTTT	CASSRSSSYNSPLHF
TRBV6-1	TRBD1	TRBJ1-6	.	TGTGCCAGCAGTCCCCGGGACAGTTCTTCTCCCCTCCACTTT	CASSPRDSSSPLHF
TRBV28	.	TRBJ2-7	.	TGCGCCAGCAGCCAAGCTCCTAGAGGGTACGAGCAGTACTTC	CASSQAPRGYEQYF
TRBV20-1	TRBD1	TRBJ1-2	.	TGCAGTGCTAGTGGGGACAGGGGGGAGGGAGCTAACTATGGCTACACCTTC	CSASGDRGEGANYGYTF
TRBV7-2	.	TRBJ2-5	.	TGTGCCAGCAGCTTAGTTAAGGGCGGGACCCAGTACTTC	CASSLVKGGTQYF
TRBV29-1	.	TRBJ2-2	once	TGCAGCGCTCATCACACCGGGGAGCTGTTTTTT	CSAHHTGELFF
TRBV6-2/TRBV6-3	.	TRBJ2-5	.	TGTGCCAGCAGTGCGTACCGGGAAGAGACCCAGTACTTC	CASSAYREETQYF
TRBV13	.	TRBJ2-5	few	TGTGCCAGCAGCTTGAAGGACCAAGAGACCCAGTACTTC	CASSLKDQETQYF
TRBV7-2	.	TRBJ2-5	few	TGTGCCAGCAGGGGGGCCTCCCAAGAGACCCAGTACTTC	CASRGASQETQYF
TRBV7-9	TRBD1	TRBJ2-7	.	TGTGCCAGTAGCCACGGACAGGTGAACTACGAGCAGTACTTC	CASSHGQVNYEQYF
TRBV4-1	.	TRBJ1-2	few	TGCGCCAGCAGCCAAGATTGGGGGGTTAGGGTCGGCTACACCTTC	CASSQDWGVRVGYTF
TRBV7-9	.	TRBJ1-4	.	TGTGCCAGCAGCTACGAAAAACAGGGTACGAGGGAAAAACTGTTTTTT	CASSYEKQGTREKLFF
TRBV6-2/TRBV6-3	.	TRBJ2-7	.	TGTGTCAGCAGTTCCCGGACAGAGTTTTCCTACGAGCAGTACTTC	CVSSSRTEFSYEQYF
TRBV12-3/TRBV12-4	TRBD1	TRBJ1-5	.	TGTGCCAGCAGCGCAGCGGGACAGGGGCATCAGCCCCAGCATTTT	CASSAAGQGHQPQHF
TRBV6-5	.	TRBJ1-2	.	TGTGCCACCCGGACGGTTTCTAACTATGGCTACACCTTC	CATRTVSNYGYTF
TRBV12-3/TRBV12-4	TRBD1	TRBJ1-5	.	TGTGCCAGCAGTTTAGTCGTCAGGGGGAAGCCCCAGCATTTT	CASSLVVRGKPQHF
TRBV20-1	.	TRBJ2-5	.	TGCAGTGCTTCAAGGACCCTTTTCGGGGAGACCCAGTACTTC	CSASRTLFGETQYF
TRBV20-1	.	TRBJ1-2	many	TGCAGTGCTAAGGTGGGAGGGCGCGGCTACACCTTC	CSAKVGGRGYTF
TRBV27	.	TRBJ2-5	few	TGTGCCAGCAGTTTATGGGGGGCATCTCCCAAAGAGACCCAGTACTTC	CASSLWGASPKETQYF
TRBV4-3	.	TRBJ2-7	few	TGCGCCAGCAGCCAAGATTCCCAGAGCTCCTACGAGCAGTACTTC	CASSQDSQSSYEQYF
TRBV7-2	TRBD2	TRBJ2-2	few	TGTGCCACCCCGGGACTAGCGGGGATCGGGGAGCTGTTTTTT	CATPGLAGIGELFF
TRBV2	TRBD1	TRBJ2-7	.	TGTGCCAGCAGTCGCAAAACAGGGGGCAAGGACGAGCAGTACTTC	CASSRKTGGKDEQYF
TRBV3-1	.	TRBJ2-5	.	TGTACCAGCAGCCAAAAGCGGTTGCAAGAGACCCAGTACTTC	CTSSQKRLQETQYF
TRBV7-2	TRBD2	TRBJ2-1	few	TGTGCCAGCAGCTTCAGCGGGGGGAGCTCCTACAATGAGCAGTTCTTC	CASSFSGGSSYNEQFF
TRBV25-1	TRBD2	TRBJ2-3	few	TGTGCCAGCAGTGAAAGAGGGGATGGACTAGCGGGGAGGGGTACGCAGTATTTT	CASSERGDGLAGRGTQYF
TRBV20-1	.	TRBJ2-3	once	TGCAGTGCTTTCAACGGCCGCACAGATACGCAGTATTTT	CSAFNGRTDTQYF
TRBV20-1	.	TRBJ2-1	.	TGCAGTGCTAGAGATTACGGCAGCTCTTACAAGGAGCAGTTCTTC	CSARDYGSSYKEQFF
TRBV27	.	TRBJ1-5	.	TGTGCCAGCTCTCCCCGGGATCTACTAAATCAGCCCCAGCATTTT	CASSPRDLLNQPQHF
TRBV7-9	.	TRBJ1-5	once	TGTGCCAGCAGCTTAGACTGGAATCAGCCCCAGCATTTT	CASSLDWNQPQHF
TRBV7-9	.	TRBJ1-4	.	TGTGCCAGCAGCCTCGTGGCAGTCCCTAATGAAAAACTGTTTTTT	CASSLVAVPNEKLFF
TRBV9	.	TRBJ1-2	.	TGTGCCAGCAGTACCTTGGGAGACACACTCTGTGGCTACACCTTC	CASSTLGDTLCGYTF
TRBV7-9	.	TRBJ2-7	.	TGTGCCAGCAGCTTGTCAGGGGCCAATGAGCAGTACTTC	CASSLSGANEQYF
TRBV20-1	TRBD2	TRBJ2-5	.	TGCAGTGCTAGAGATCCGGGGGGGGCAGGGGAGACCCAGTACTTC	CSARDPGGAGETQYF
TRBV6-1	.	TRBJ1-2	.	TGTGCCAGCAGGAGAGAGCAGGCGGGGGGCTACACCTTC	CASRREQAGGYTF
TRBV7-2	.	TRBJ2-5	.	TGTGCCAGCAGCCCCAGATGGGGTGGCGGAGAGACCCAGTACTTC	CASSPRWGGGETQYF
TRBV7-9	.	TRBJ1-6	.	TGTGCCAGCAGCACGAGGGGCCCTAATTCACCCCTCCACTTT	CASSTRGPNSPLHF
TRBV6-6	TRBD1	TRBJ1-1	.	TGTGCCAGCAGTTACTCTCGCCCGGACAGGGGTGAAGCTTTCTTT	CASSYSRPDRGEAFF
TRBV2	.	TRBJ2-1	.	TGTGCCGGCAGTGAAGGTGGGCAGGGGGGGAACCTCTACAATGAGCAGTTCTTC	CAGSEGGQGGNLYNEQFF
TRBV18	.	TRBJ1-1	.	TGTGCCAGCTCACCAGGGACGGCCACCACTGAAGCTTTCTTT	CASSPGTATTEAFF
TRBV6-1	TRBD2	TRBJ2-5	once	TGTGCCAGCAGTGCTGGAGCGGGGGGCCAAGAGACCCAGTACTTC	CASSAGAGGQETQYF
TRBV6-2/TRBV6-3	TRBD2	TRBJ2-5	few	TGTGCCAGCAGTTTGTTTGGGACTAGGGGGAAAGAGACCCAGTACTTC	CASSLFGTRGKETQYF